These 5 T cell receptor beta chains were all obtained from the same sample, sequenced in a study of CD4+ T cells in melanoma. Generated by immunoSEQ multiplex PCR, the TCRdb table keeps only in-frame clones and is missing some. The sample has over 130,000 clones, 92% seen once; the top ten hold 1.5%. The receptors derive from a human donor with melanoma.

The sample holds a few counts of this clone. This chain uses TRBV5-8 with TRBJ2-3; D uncertain. Trimming removed 1 base from V and 4 bases from J, with 7 bases in between. The CDR3 extends over 13 amino acids. Germline V gives CDR1 SGHTS, CDR2 YDEGEE. The CDR3 sequence is CASSLLSADTQYF. The CDR3 nucleotides read TGTGCCAGCAGCTTGTTGTCGGCAGATACGCAGTATTTT.

V gene TRBV5-1 combines with J gene TRBJ2-3, with 11 bases fitting TRBD2. Trimming at V came to 2 bases and at J to 3 bases, leaving 5 bases not matched to a gene. The CDR3 covers 16 residues. Germline V lookup: CDR1 SGHRS, CDR2 YFSETQ. DNA for the CDR3: TGCGCCAGCAGCTTAACTAGCGGGGGACCTACAGATACGCAGTATTTT. This gives the protein CASSLTSGGPTDTQYF.

The chain couples TRBV6-1 to TRBJ1-6; weak D call: TRBD1 (5 bases). V dropped 7 bases and J dropped 5 bases, with 12 bases sitting between them. Germline CDR1 MNHNS, CDR2 SASEGT. This CDR3 has 14 residues. CDR3 sequence reads: CASNPGTDNSPLHF. In DNA, the CDR3 is TGTGCCAGCAACCCCGGGACGGATAATTCACCCCTCCACTTT.

The V gene is TRBV9, the J gene TRBJ1-3; 7 bases agree with TRBD1. CDR3 length: 16 amino acids. V dropped 4 bases and J dropped 1; count of bases not matched to a gene: 8. In germline, CDR1 is SGDLS, CDR2 YYNGEE. The CDR3 reads CASSPPGQVSGNTIYF. In DNA form, the CDR3 reads TGTGCCAGCAGCCCCCCAGGACAGGTGTCTGGAAACACCATATATTTT.

The rearrangement links TRBV29-1 to TRBJ2-7, with D perhaps given as TRBD1 or TRBD2 (5 bases each). Germline CDR1 is SQVTM and CDR2 is ANQGSEA. This CDR3 is built from 12 residues. Between the trimmed V and J ends, which lost 5 bases and 4 bases, there was a span of 12 bases. CDR3 loop: CSVPGPVYEQYF. The CDR3 DNA sequence: TGCAGCGTTCCGGGACCCGTTTACGAGCAGTACTTC.